The source of this TCR beta chain is a study of OX40 agonist ivuxolimab in advanced cancers. This CDR3 comprises 17 residues. Germline lookup yields CDR1 SNHLY and CDR2 FYNNEI. V dropped 5 bases and J dropped 2; count of bases not matched to a gene: 9. Clones were sequenced by immunoSEQ multiplex PCR, and TCRdb holds only the in-frame ones, with some missing. Of over 45,000 clones listed, nearly 95% are singletons. The sample in question was CD4+ or CD8+ T cells sorted from blood, obtained in a trial of the OX40 agonist ivuxolimab. The sequence came from an adult with an advanced solid tumor such as melanoma, head and neck, liver or kidney cancer. The chain has TRBV2 and TRBJ2-5; 12 positions agree with TRBD2. CDR3 DNA sequence: TGTGCCAGCAGTTGGACTAGCGGGGCGACCCAACAAGAGACCCAGTACTTC. Translation gives CASSWTSGATQQETQYF.